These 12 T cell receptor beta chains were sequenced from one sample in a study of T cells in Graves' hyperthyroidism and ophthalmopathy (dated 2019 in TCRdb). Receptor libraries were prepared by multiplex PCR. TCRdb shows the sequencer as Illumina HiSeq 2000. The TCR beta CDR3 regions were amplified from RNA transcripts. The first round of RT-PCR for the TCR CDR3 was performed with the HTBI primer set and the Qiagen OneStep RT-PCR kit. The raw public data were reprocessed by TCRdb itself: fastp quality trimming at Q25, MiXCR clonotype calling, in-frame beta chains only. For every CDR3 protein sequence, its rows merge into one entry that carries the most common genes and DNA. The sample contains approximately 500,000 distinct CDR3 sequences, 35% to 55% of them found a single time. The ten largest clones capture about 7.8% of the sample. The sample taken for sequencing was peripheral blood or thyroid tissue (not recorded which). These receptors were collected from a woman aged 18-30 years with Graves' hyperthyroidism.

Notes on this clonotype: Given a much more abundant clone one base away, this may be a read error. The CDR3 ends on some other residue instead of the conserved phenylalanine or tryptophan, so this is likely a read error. In DNA, the CDR3 is TGTGCCAGCAGCTCCAGGCTAGCGGGAGTTGGGGAGCAGTACCTC. Amino acids: CASSSRLAGVGEQYL. The chain uses TRBV11-2 and TRBJ2-7; 10 positions agree with TRBD2. The V gene's germline CDR1 is SGHAT and CDR2 FQNNGV. After removal of 4 bases from V and 7 bases from J, the junction contained 10 bases not matched to a gene. This CDR3 is built from 15 residues.

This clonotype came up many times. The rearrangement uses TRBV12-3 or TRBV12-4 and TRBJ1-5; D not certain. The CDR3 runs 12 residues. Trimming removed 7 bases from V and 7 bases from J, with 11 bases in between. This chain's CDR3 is CASNGLGQPQHF. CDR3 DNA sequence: TGTGCCAGCAACGGGTTAGGGCAGCCCCAGCATTTT.

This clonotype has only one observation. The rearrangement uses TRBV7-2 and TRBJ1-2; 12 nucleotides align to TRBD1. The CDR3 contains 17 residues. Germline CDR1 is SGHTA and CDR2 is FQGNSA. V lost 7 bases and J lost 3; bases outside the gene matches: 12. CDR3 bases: TGTGCCAGCAACAAAGTAGCGGGACAGGGGGCACACTATGGCTACACCTTC. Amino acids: CASNKVAGQGAHYGYTF.

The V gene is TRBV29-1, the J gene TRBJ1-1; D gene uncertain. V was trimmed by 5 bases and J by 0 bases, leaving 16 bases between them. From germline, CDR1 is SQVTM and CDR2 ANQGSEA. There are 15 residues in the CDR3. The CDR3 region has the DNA TGCAGCGTTAGGGCAGAAGGGTACATGAACACTGAAGCTTTCTTT. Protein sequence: CSVRAEGYMNTEAFF.

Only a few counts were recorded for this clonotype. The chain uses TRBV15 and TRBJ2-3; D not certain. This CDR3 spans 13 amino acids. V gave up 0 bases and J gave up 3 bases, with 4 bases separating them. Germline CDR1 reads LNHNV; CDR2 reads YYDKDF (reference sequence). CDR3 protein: CATSRDKTDTQYF. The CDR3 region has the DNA TGTGCCACCAGCAGAGATAAAACAGATACGCAGTATTTT.

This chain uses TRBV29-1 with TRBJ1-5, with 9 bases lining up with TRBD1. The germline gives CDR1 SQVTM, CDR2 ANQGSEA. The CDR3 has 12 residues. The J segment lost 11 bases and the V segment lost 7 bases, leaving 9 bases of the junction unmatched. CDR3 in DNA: TGCAGCGCTAGACAGGGGGGACGGGCCCAGCATTTT. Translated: CSARQGGRAQHF.

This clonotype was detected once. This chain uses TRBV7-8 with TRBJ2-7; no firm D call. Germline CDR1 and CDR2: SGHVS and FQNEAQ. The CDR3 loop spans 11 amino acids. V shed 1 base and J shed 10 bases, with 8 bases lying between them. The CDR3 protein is CASSLGYGQYF. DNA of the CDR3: TGTGCCAGCAGCTTAGGCTACGGTCAGTACTTC.

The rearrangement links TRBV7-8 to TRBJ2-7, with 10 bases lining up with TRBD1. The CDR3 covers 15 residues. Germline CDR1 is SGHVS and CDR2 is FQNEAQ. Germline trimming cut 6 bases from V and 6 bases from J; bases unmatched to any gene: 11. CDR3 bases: TGTGCCAGCAGGCTTGGGACAGGGGCTCCTGGCGAGCAGTACTTC. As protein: CASRLGTGAPGEQYF.

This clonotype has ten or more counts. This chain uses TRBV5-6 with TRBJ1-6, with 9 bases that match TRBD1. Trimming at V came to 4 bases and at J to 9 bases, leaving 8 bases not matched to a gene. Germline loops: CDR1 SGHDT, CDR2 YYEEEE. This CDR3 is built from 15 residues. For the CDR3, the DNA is TGTGCCAGCAGCCCCCGGGACAGGGACAGTTCACCCCTCCACTTT. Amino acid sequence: CASSPRDRDSSPLHF.

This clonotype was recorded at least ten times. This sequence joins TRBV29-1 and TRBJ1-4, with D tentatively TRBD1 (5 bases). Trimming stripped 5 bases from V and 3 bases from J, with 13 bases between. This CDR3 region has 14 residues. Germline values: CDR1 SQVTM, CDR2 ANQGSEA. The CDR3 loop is CSVRNDRSNEKLFF. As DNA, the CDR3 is TGCAGCGTTCGTAACGACAGATCTAATGAAAAACTGTTTTTT.

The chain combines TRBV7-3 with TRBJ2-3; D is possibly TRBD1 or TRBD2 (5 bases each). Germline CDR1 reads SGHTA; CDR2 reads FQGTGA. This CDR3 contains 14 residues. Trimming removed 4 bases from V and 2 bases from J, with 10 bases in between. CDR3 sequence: CASSSQGDTDTQYF. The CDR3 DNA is TGTGCCAGCAGCTCCCAGGGAGACACAGATACGCAGTATTTT.

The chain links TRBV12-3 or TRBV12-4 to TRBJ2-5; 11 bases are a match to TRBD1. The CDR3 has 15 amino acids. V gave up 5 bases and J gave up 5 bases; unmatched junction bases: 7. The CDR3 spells CASSPGTGGSETQYF. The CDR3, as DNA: TGTGCCAGCAGTCCCGGGACAGGGGGGTCGGAGACCCAGTACTTC.